The present entry profiles one T cell receptor (beta chain) with its context. Its antigen is undetermined. This entry is derived from a study of T cell repertoires in cytomegalovirus infection. At the level of the study: Public TCR beta signature analysis indicated the presence of both CMV infection and matching HLA type. General study findings and limits: Adding up the frequency of public TCR beta families identified people who carried CMV plus the relevant HLA. Ex vivo, HLA-C-restricted CMV-specific TCR beta clonotypes prevailed over the rest of the response.

Germline V gene lookup returns CDR1 LGHNA and CDR2 YNFKEQ. The CDR3 extends over 15 amino acids. V lost 3 bases to trimming and J lost 6 bases, with 15 bases between them. In TCRdb, the reads were re-called with MiXCR into one record per CDR3 protein. The sample includes roughly 700,000 distinct CDR3 sequences, roughly 30% of them seen just once. The source material was cultured PBMCs, sampled from culture after CMV antigen stimulation. This clonotype was obtained from a human donor in good health (CMV status not recorded). Some clones in this sample may be carry-over from other donors' samples. The chain is built from TRBV4-2 and TRBJ2-1; D is tentatively TRBD1 or TRBD2 (6 bases each). The CDR3 sequence: CASSHEGGRVNEQFF. In DNA, the CDR3 is TGTGCCAGCAGCCATGAGGGGGGCAGGGTCAATGAGCAGTTCTTC.